A single sample is the source of the 3 T cell receptor beta chains below, sequenced in a study of healthy donors' naive CD4 and CD8 T cells. A linear amplification protocol produced the TCR libraries from 500 ng of total RNA. TCRdb independently ran MiXCR on the reads; one entry per CDR3 protein. The sample records 150,000 to 200,000 distinct CDR3 sequences, around three quarters being singletons. Sequencing used naive CD4+ and CD8+ T cells sorted from blood, pooled from several donors. Receptor source: a pool of human donors in good health; the sample pools cells from several healthy donors.

There are a few counts of this clonotype. The genes are TRBV19 and TRBJ1-1; no definite D call. Trimming removed 3 bases at V and 3 bases at J, with 2 bases between. This CDR3 has 11 residues. Per germline, CDR1 LNHDA and CDR2 SQIVND (reference sequence). CDR3 sequence reads: CASSMYTEAFF. DNA for the CDR3: TGTGCCAGTAGTATGTACACTGAAGCTTTCTTT.

The CDR3 protein is CASSMGLAASIYNEQFF. Here the CDR3 DNA reads TGTGCCAGTAGTATGGGACTAGCGGCAAGTATATACAATGAGCAGTTCTTC. This sequence joins TRBV19 and TRBJ2-1; 11 positions match TRBD2. The CDR3 loop spans 17 amino acids. Germline CDR1 reads LNHDA; CDR2 reads SQIVND (reference sequence). J gave up 4 bases and V 3 bases, and 8 bases lay outside the gene matches.

This clonotype was observed once. This sequence joins TRBV5-4 and TRBJ1-6, with D maybe TRBD1 (5 bases). Germline lookup yields CDR1 SGHNT and CDR2 YYREEE (reference sequence). The CDR3 extends over 14 amino acids. V lost 5 bases and J 7 bases, leaving 13 bases between the germline ends. The chain's CDR3 is CASSFDSQNSPLHF. DNA of the CDR3: TGTGCCAGCAGTTTTGACAGTCAGAATTCACCCCTCCACTTT.